This TCR beta chain was captured in a study of T cell responses to AZD1222 COVID-19 vaccine. CDR1 KGHSH and CDR2 LQKENI come from the germline V gene. After removal of 5 bases from V and 2 bases from J, the junction contained 7 bases not matched to a gene. The CDR3 runs 15 residues. TCRdb's table, derived via immunoSEQ multiplex PCR, lists solely in-frame clones and lacks some. This table holds 95,000 to 110,000 clones, over 90% found once. For this clone: Its specificity is unknown.

Study-level results: Only 5 or 6 people who got AZD1222 tested seropositive at baseline. As reported, nearly half of all spike-specific TCRs target variant regions that are unmutated. No day 14 peak samples; only post-peak repertoires were characterized. Spike-wide coverage was observed for vaccine-associated CD4 TCRs, with dominant responses at 160-218 and 743-854.

Specimen: peripheral blood, collected on day 0 of AZD1222 vaccination. This clonotype originated in an adult in good health. The J gene is TRBJ1-2, the V gene TRBV18, with 8 bases aligning to TRBD1. For the CDR3, the DNA is TGTGCCAGCTCATTGGACCGACAGGGGAACTATGGCTACACCTTC. This translates into CASSLDRQGNYGYTF.